This TCR beta chain is drawn from a study of CD8 T cells in Susac syndrome. RNA in amounts of roughly 0.5 to 1 ug was reverse transcribed with random hexamers. TCRdb re-analysed the immunoSEQ multiplex PCR reads in MiXCR, keeping a single row per CDR3 protein. This sample has around 300,000 distinct CDR3 sequences, with approximately 90% found just once. V was shortened by 2 bases and J by 5 bases, with 12 bases between the two germline ends. Germline CDR1 and CDR2: SQVTM and ANQGSEA. CDR3 size: 13 residues. Sequenced material: CD4+ T cells from PBMCs. This receptor was identified in a human donor with multiple sclerosis. The chain is built from TRBV29-1 and TRBJ1-2; D is possibly TRBD1 (5 bases). CDR3 in amino acids: CSVEPRDLYGYTF. CDR3 bases: TGCAGCGTTGAACCCCGGGACCTTTATGGCTACACCTTC.